The source of this T cell receptor (beta chain) is a study of T-cell memory formation after mild COVID-19. Regarding the study as a whole: That cross-reactive memory joined was suggested by some responding clones appearing in pre-infection memory. The SARS-CoV-2 specificity of second-wave clones reaching peak at day 37 remained unverified. Contracting clones from day 15 to 85 had balanced CD4/CD8; later expanders favoured CD4+.

Concerning this clonotype: Its target is unknown.

Barcoded TCR alpha and TCR beta cDNA libraries with UMIs came from 5'RACE using constant-segment primers. TCRdb reanalysed the 5' RACE reads using MiXCR and keeps one entry per CDR3 protein. The sample holds under 700,000 distinct CDR3 sequences, around 20% seen once. The germline V and J ends were trimmed by 7 bases and 4 bases, with 19 bases remaining between them. The CDR3 spans 15 residues. Germline loops: CDR1 MNHNY, CDR2 SVGAGI (reference sequence). Sequenced input: PBMCs or a T cell subset sorted from them (not recorded which). The TCR comes from an adult woman who had mild COVID-19 (a few samples of this study predate the infection). Cell type and time point are not known. The genes are TRBV6-6 and TRBJ1-2, with D perhaps matching TRBD1 (5 bases). For the CDR3, the DNA is TGTGCCAGCATTAAAGTTGTGGCAGGGACCTATGGCTACACCTTC. Translated: CASIKVVAGTYGYTF.